This TCR beta chain was recorded in a study of shared clonotypes between healthy human individuals (dated by TCRdb to between 2020 and 2021). Turning to the overall study: A few men and a couple of women, aged 18 to 49 years, made up the cohort. Per donor, three plates each were used for CD4 naive and CD4 memory, two for CD8 naive, and one for CD8 memory. To increase sequencing depth and limit assay-specific biases, different laboratories used diverse techniques to prepare libraries and sequence TCR repertoires. To estimate repertoire size and how much clonotypes are shared between individuals, the study performed deep sequencing of blood TCR repertoires from a few healthy adults. Leukapheresis yielded between about 0.85 and 9 billion PBMCs per donor. The paper's findings and limits, for the study overall: Pairwise subsampling led to the expectation that sequencing depth would affect the degree of clonotype sharing among donors. The small number of donors limited the genetic and exposure-history diversity represented. Only blood was sampled, and tissue TCR repertoires likely differ from those in blood. Naive subsets generally had larger estimated clonotype richness than memory subsets. Compared with non-shared clonotypes, clonotypes shared by all four sorted-subset donors had higher generation probabilities. Sharing across a handful of donors was observed for approximately 5% of naive CD4, less than 4% of naive CD8, roughly 2.3% of memory CD4, and roughly 0.43% of memory CD8 clonotypes. Incomplete sequencing was indicated by rarefaction of sorted-subset datasets, despite the large sequencing depth.

The donors were healthy, HIV-negative adults with no recently reported acute infections or vaccinations. Every donor was a Caucasian adult living in Nashville, Tennessee, USA. Magnetic negative selection was used to enrich CD4+ T cells, after which naive cells were positively selected on CD45RA and the negative fraction became the memory subset. Blood was obtained by leukapheresis, after which PBMCs were separated by Ficoll-Histopaque density gradient centrifugation and cryopreserved in liquid nitrogen vapor phase. Purity and quantity of every magnetically sorted T cell population were checked by analytical flow cytometry. From each sorted fraction, genomic DNA was isolated and quantified by UV absorbance on a Nanodrop 2000c. The germline V gene (reference sequence) gives CDR1 as LNHDA and CDR2 as SQIVND. Taken from cysteine to phenylalanine, the CDR3 has 15 residues. Only the CDR3 part of the read is kept: 45 bases, read in frame from the first base. V is cut by 7 bases and J by 2 bases, and the space between the germline ends is 15 bases.

As for this clone: Its antigen is unknown. No much larger clonotype is one base removed from it; base qualities were not supplied.

Using the deep immunoSEQ assay, TCR CDR3 regions were amplified from genomic DNA by multiplex PCR. For each cell subset, the extracted genomic DNA was distributed evenly across all wells of several immunoSEQ 96-well plates, and each plate served as one replicate. For sorted subsets, roughly 200 ng genomic DNA, equal to 25,000 to 35,000 T cell genomes, was loaded into each replicate PCR. The purified libraries were quantified using a Qubit 3.0 fluorometer, sized with a Bioanalyzer 2100, and then quantified again using the KAPA Library Quantification kit. Every immunoSEQ 96-well plate was sequenced on a separate single-read 150-cycle Illumina NextSeq 550 flow cell. Per the authors' processing: Because the immunoSEQ output held only junctional sequences and lacked quality scores, the filtering could not match the filtering applied to full-length reads. Sequences were annotated with PyIR, a Python wrapper for IgBLAST v1.9, and V/J genes and CDR3 were assigned using IMGT germline references. Any read was removed if the V/J assignment was weak (E-value above 1e-6), the CDR3 was missing, or the read contained stop codons, out-of-frame junctions, or ambiguous translated residues. A V3J clonotype was defined by an identical inferred V gene, J gene, and CDR3 amino acid sequence. Percentage overlap between repertoires was calculated by dividing the number of shared unique clonotypes by the size of the smaller repertoire. Richness of each repertoire was evaluated using RTK rarefaction, the Chao1 estimator, and Recon v2.1 estimates of unobserved clonotypes. Generation probabilities for all TCRbeta clonotypes obtained by the gDNA method from a handful of donors were computed using OLGA. The source is immuneACCESS, and TCRdb retained only in-frame sequences with V and J called. Part of the clones is not carried over; for the studies checked, unresolved V genes explain less than half of this, and the remainder is unexplained. Clone size and the V and J calls come from that table; the DNA yielded D and trimming. This sample is represented by some 1,400,000 clones; about 96% of them were singletons. Of the sample, over 1% is held by the ten largest clones.

The origin of this receptor is a man under 40 in good health. Sequences were obtained from naive CD4+ T cells sorted from blood. The cell subset or site label on this specimen signifies: CD45RA+ positively selected. This chain joins TRBV19 to TRBJ2-1; the D gene is perhaps TRBD1 or TRBD2, as each covers 5 bases. The DNA sequence is given as TGTGCCAGTACCCCTTGGGGGAGAGCCTACAATGAGCAGTTCTTC. The resulting protein is CASTPWGRAYNEQFF.